This record looks at one T cell receptor beta chain sequence and its context. In the same sample, other DNA sequences code for this CDR3. Donors counted as nominally healthy when sampled, yet unrecorded immune exposures were likely. The trim removed 3 bases at V and 4 bases at J, leaving 2 bases unmatched. Germline V CDR1 and CDR2: SGHRS, YFSETQ. The CDR3 runs to 15 residues. Primers: 60 Vbeta forward and 13 Jbeta reverse. Produced via immunoSEQ multiplex PCR; TCRdb's table is partial and in-frame only. The table shows 210,000 or so clones, with less than 85% occurring only once. This specimen belongs to a study of cytomegalovirus exposure and HLA in healthy donors.

This rearrangement joins TRBV5-1 to TRBJ2-1, with 12 bases aligning to TRBD2. Sequenced input: PBMCs. This clonotype originated in a man in his late teens or twenties in good health and CMV-seronegative. Written as DNA, the CDR3 is TGCGCCAGCAGCTCAGGGACTAGCGGGTACAATGAGCAGTTCTTC. Translation gives CASSSGTSGYNEQFF.